This record looks at one TCR beta chain sequence and its context. Its antigen is undetermined. The ends were cut back, 0 bases at V and 4 bases at J, with 7 bases in the middle. Germline V lookup: CDR1 SGHRS, CDR2 YFSETQ. This CDR3 has 13 residues. The time point: sample taken at primary tumor resection. No cell sorting; template was whole RNA from tumor, lung tissue or PBMC. The donors were fewer than 80 patients with non-small cell lung cancer that was early-stage and untreated. TCRdb recomputed calls from the 5' RACE reads with MiXCR, one row per CDR3 protein. The sample has tens of thousands of distinct CDR3 sequences, 3.5% to 5.5% seen once. The data were taken from a study of spatial heterogeneity in lung cancer. Study results and caveats: TCRs found ubiquitously expanded in tumor appeared in blood more at resection than at follow-up.

The source material was PBMCs, sampled at surgery. The V and J genes are TRBV5-1 and TRBJ1-1; TRBD1 might be the D (5 bases). The sequence came from a male donor with early-stage non-small cell lung cancer. The CDR3 spells CASSLGRGTEAFF. The CDR3, as DNA: TGCGCCAGCAGCTTGGGGAGGGGCACTGAAGCTTTCTTT.